This T cell receptor beta chain was captured in a study of T cell responses to AZD1222 COVID-19 vaccine. General observations from the study: Without day 14 samples, only post-peak T cell repertoires were studied. Across spike, vaccine-associated CD4 TCRs were found, dominant at 160-218 and 743-854.

TCRdb's table, derived via immunoSEQ multiplex PCR, lists solely in-frame clones and lacks some. The table shows some 120,000 clones, with around 89% occurring only once. The germline CDR1 and CDR2 sequences are LGHNA and YNFKEQ. V dropped 0 bases and J dropped 5; count of bases not matched to a gene: 8. The CDR3 is 16 residues long. Points on this clone: The antigen is unknown.

Sequenced material: peripheral blood, taken on day 0 of AZD1222 vaccination. The chain has TRBV4-2 and TRBJ2-5, with 8 nucleotides matching TRBD1. This receptor was identified in an adult in good health. In nucleotides, the CDR3 is TGTGCCAGCAGCCAAGAGGTTGACAGGGGAGGTGAGACCCAGTACTTC. Protein sequence: CASSQEVDRGGETQYF.